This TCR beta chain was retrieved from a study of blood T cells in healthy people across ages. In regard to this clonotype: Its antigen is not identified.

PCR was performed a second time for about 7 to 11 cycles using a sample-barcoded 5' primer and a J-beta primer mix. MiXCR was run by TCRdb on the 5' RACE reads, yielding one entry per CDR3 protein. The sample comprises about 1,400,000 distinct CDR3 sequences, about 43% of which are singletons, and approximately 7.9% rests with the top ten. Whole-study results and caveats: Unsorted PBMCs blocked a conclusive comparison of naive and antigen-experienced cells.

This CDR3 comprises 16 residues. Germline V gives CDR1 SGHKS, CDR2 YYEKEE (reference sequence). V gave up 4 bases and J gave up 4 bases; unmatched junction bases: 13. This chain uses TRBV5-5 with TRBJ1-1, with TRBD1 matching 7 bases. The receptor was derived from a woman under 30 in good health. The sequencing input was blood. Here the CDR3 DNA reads TGTGCCAGCAGCCCCCCTAGGCCAGGGGGAACCACTGAAGCTTTCTTT. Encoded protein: CASSPPRPGGTTEAFF.